The 30 T cell receptor beta chains presented below share a single source sample, sequenced in a study of blood T cell repertoires in COVID-19. Assay used: immunoSEQ multiplex PCR; TCRdb lists only in-frame clones, some missing. The sample includes 140,000 to 150,000 clones, roughly 90% of them seen just once. Sequencing was done on a sample of PBMCs or T cells enriched from blood (not recorded which). These receptors all stem from a woman aged 25 to 45 with acute COVID-19.

The chain recombines TRBV2 with TRBJ2-3; TRBD2 aligns across 14 bases. Germline V gene sequence: CDR1 SNHLY, CDR2 FYNNEI. The CDR3 covers 17 residues. Trimming cost V 6 bases and J 1 base; bases outside gene matches: 6. CDR3 residues: CASSPRGLAGGTDTQYF. For the CDR3, the DNA is TGTGCCAGCAGCCCTAGGGGACTAGCGGGAGGCACAGATACGCAGTATTTT. The full variable domain, completed using reference TRBV2 and TRBJ2-3, is EPEVTQTPSHQVTQMGQEVILRCVPISNHLYFYWYRQILGQKVEFLVSFYNNEISEKSEIFDDQFSVERPDGSNFTLKIRSTKLEDSAMYFCASSPRGLAGGTDTQYFGPGTRLTVL.

The chain links TRBV9 to TRBJ1-5; tentative D call: TRBD1 (6 bases). Per germline, CDR1 SGDLS and CDR2 YYNGEE. Trimming shortened V by 0 bases and J by 4 bases, and 11 bases separated the two germline ends. The CDR3 consists of 15 residues. In DNA form, the CDR3 reads TGTGCCAGCAGCGTAGGGCACAGGGTAAATCAGCCCCAGCATTTT. It yields the protein CASSVGHRVNQPQHF.

The chain employs TRBV2 and TRBJ1-4; 9 nucleotides line up with TRBD1. Germline lookup yields CDR1 SNHLY and CDR2 FYNNEI. The CDR3 sequence is 13 residues long. The V gene end was trimmed by 8 bases and the J gene end by 8 bases; junction bases not matched to a gene: 6. This chain's CDR3 is CASERDRVEKLFF. The CDR3 bases are TGTGCCAGCGAGCGGGACAGGGTAGAAAAACTGTTTTTT.

The V gene is TRBV5-1, the J gene TRBJ1-6; D unresolved. The length of the CDR3 is 13 residues. The germline gives CDR1 SGHRS, CDR2 YFSETQ. V was cut by 0 bases and J by 7 bases, with 5 bases left in between. CDR3 loop: CASSLDQNSPLHF. The CDR3 DNA follows: TGCGCCAGCAGCTTGGACCAGAATTCACCCCTCCACTTT.

This clone was observed a single time. This chain connects TRBV28 to TRBJ1-2; TRBD1 is a possible D gene (6 bases). Looked up from germline, CDR1 is MDHEN and CDR2 is SYDVKM. The CDR3 is 14 amino acids. V lost 2 bases, J lost 4 bases, and 11 bases lay in between. The CDR3 loop is CASSLRGAGYGYTF. In nucleotides, the CDR3 is TGTGCCAGCAGTTTACGGGGGGCGGGCTATGGCTACACCTTC.

The genes are TRBV28 and TRBJ1-4, with 7 bases matching TRBD1. Germline CDR1 and CDR2: MDHEN and SYDVKM. Trimming removed 6 bases from V and 8 bases from J; junction bases left unmatched: 12. The CDR3 extends over 15 amino acids. The CDR3 DNA sequence: TGTGCCAGCAGCCACAGACAGGGTGGTTTGGAAAAACTGTTTTTT. This sequence encodes CASSHRQGGLEKLFF.

The J gene is TRBJ1-6, the V gene TRBV3-1 (or the pseudogene TRBV3-2); TRBD1 matches at 9 bases. This CDR3 comprises 15 residues. Germline-derived CDR1 and CDR2 are LGHDT and YNNKEL (reference sequence). V gave up 4 bases and J gave up 8 bases; unmatched junction bases: 6. As DNA, the CDR3 is TGTGCCAGCAGCCTACAGGGGGCGCAGGATTCACCCCTCCACTTT. Protein sequence: CASSLQGAQDSPLHF.

V is TRBV7-3 and J is TRBJ1-1, with D uncertain. There are 13 residues in the CDR3. The germline V gene has CDR1 SGHTA and CDR2 FQGTGA. V lost 2 bases to trimming and J lost 0 bases, with 4 bases between them. CDR3 nucleotides: TGTGCCAGCAGCTTAGCTATGAACACTGAAGCTTTCTTT. This gives the protein CASSLAMNTEAFF.

A single count supports this clone. The chain links TRBV20-1 to TRBJ2-7; TRBD2 agrees at 8 bases. Trimming cost V 3 bases and J 2 bases; bases outside gene matches: 9. Germline V gene lookup returns CDR1 DFQATT and CDR2 SNEGSKA (reference sequence). The CDR3 contains 15 residues. CDR3 DNA sequence: TGCAGTGCTAGTAAGCGGGAGAGGAGGGCCTACGAGCAGTACTTC. Its protein product is CSASKRERRAYEQYF.

Here the CDR3 DNA reads TGTGCCAGCACTCCCCCCCACTTTTTGGGCTACACCTTC. It translates to CASTPPHFLGYTF. The genes are TRBV28 and TRBJ1-2; D is uncertain. V gave up 7 bases and J gave up 8 bases, with 17 bases separating them. The CDR3 covers 13 residues. Germline V gives CDR1 MDHEN, CDR2 SYDVKM.

The rearrangement uses TRBV27 and TRBJ1-2; possible D gene TRBD1, 6 bases. Trimming shortened V by 4 bases and J by 4 bases, and 16 bases separated the two germline ends. Germline values: CDR1 MNHEY, CDR2 SMNVEV (reference sequence). The CDR3 has 15 amino acids. The CDR3 nucleotides read TGTGCCAGCAGTTCCCTACAGGGTTTTGGCTATGGCTACACCTTC. Its protein is CASSSLQGFGYGYTF.

The genes are TRBV19 and TRBJ1-4, with 8 bases lining up with TRBD1. J gave up 11 bases and V 5 bases, and 13 bases lay outside the gene matches. Germline assignment: CDR1 LNHDA and CDR2 SQIVND (reference sequence). The CDR3 covers 15 residues. Here the CDR3 DNA reads TGTGCCAGTAGTCCGTTGGACAGGGACGTGGGGAAACTGTTTTTT. This translates into CASSPLDRDVGKLFF.

This rearrangement joins TRBV18 to TRBJ1-1, with 8 bases fitting TRBD1. V was pared by 4 bases and J by 4 bases, with 14 bases of the junction left unmatched. The CDR3 totals 17 residues. Germline CDR1 reads KGHSH; CDR2 reads LQKENI. DNA for the CDR3: TGTGCCAGCTCACTCGGGATCTTACAGGGGGGGAGCACTGAAGCTTTCTTT. This gives the protein CASSLGILQGGSTEAFF.

The chain uses TRBV7-8 and TRBJ2-7, with D possibly being TRBD1 (6 bases). CDR3 length equals 14 residues. V was trimmed by 5 bases and J by 1 base, leaving 12 bases between them. Looked up from germline, CDR1 is SGHVS and CDR2 is FQNEAQ. The CDR3 nucleotides read TGTGCCAGCAGCGGACGGGACACGTCCTACGAGCAGTACTTC. This translates into CASSGRDTSYEQYF.

The chain couples TRBV30 to TRBJ2-7, with D possibly matching TRBD2 (5 bases). V was trimmed by 0 bases and J by 2 bases, leaving 14 bases between them. Germline assignment: CDR1 GTSNPN and CDR2 SVGIG (reference sequence). This CDR3 is 15 amino acids long. The CDR3 loop is CAWSVSREAPYEQYF. The CDR3 DNA reads as TGTGCCTGGAGTGTCAGCCGGGAAGCCCCCTACGAGCAGTACTTC.

The CDR3 region has the DNA TGCGCCAGCAGCTTGGGAGGGGGAAACCAAGAGACCCAGTACTTC. The encoded protein is CASSLGGGNQETQYF. J is TRBJ2-5 and V is TRBV5-1; the D gene is possibly TRBD1 (6 bases). Trimming removed 0 bases at V and 0 bases at J, with 9 bases between. Germline CDR1 and CDR2: SGHRS and YFSETQ. The CDR3 contains 15 residues.

CDR3 coding DNA: TGCAGCGCCGACGATGCTAAGTTTCAGGGACAGCAAGAGACCCAGTACTTC. Its translation: CSADDAKFQGQQETQYF. V is TRBV29-1 and J is TRBJ2-5; 7 positions agree with TRBD1. V was pared by 7 bases and J by 2 bases, with 19 bases of the junction left unmatched. The CDR3 has 17 residues. Germline-derived CDR1 and CDR2 are SQVTM and ANQGSEA.

This sequence joins TRBV29-1 and TRBJ2-7; D perhaps matches TRBD1 (6 bases). V lost 6 bases and J lost 0, with 15 bases in between. This CDR3 is built from 14 residues. Germline V CDR1 and CDR2: SQVTM, ANQGSEA. The CDR3 sequence: CSVNGRGDSYEQYF. The CDR3 region has the DNA TGCAGCGTGAACGGCAGGGGAGACTCCTACGAGCAGTACTTC.

The V gene is TRBV5-4, the J gene TRBJ1-2, with D unresolved. Germline CDR1 is SGHNT and CDR2 is YYREEE (reference sequence). CDR3 length: 12 amino acids. Trimming pared 0 bases from V and 4 bases from J, leaving 4 bases between. CDR3: CASSLDGYGYTF. The CDR3 coding sequence is TGTGCCAGCAGCTTGGACGGCTATGGCTACACCTTC. Full variable domain (rest looked up from reference TRBV5-4 and TRBJ1-2): ETGVTQSPTHLIKTRGQQVTLRCSSQSGHNTVSWYQQALGQGPQFIFQYYREEENGRGNFPPRFSGLQFPNYSSELNVNALELDDSALYLCASSLDGYGYTFGSGTRLTVV.

The J gene is TRBJ2-7, the V gene TRBV7-6, with D maybe TRBD1 (7 bases). CDR3 length: 16 residues. V was shortened by 0 bases and J by 6 bases, with 18 bases between the two germline ends. Germline CDR1 SGHVS, CDR2 FNYEAQ. CDR3 protein: CASSLARRGQWREQYF. The CDR3, as DNA: TGTGCCAGCAGCTTAGCGAGGAGGGGGCAATGGCGCGAGCAGTACTTC.

The chain has TRBV5-8 and TRBJ2-1, with a weak D call TRBD2 (6 bases). The CDR3 length is 11 residues. Germline CDR1 reads SGHTS; CDR2 reads YDEGEE. V lost 4 bases to trimming and J lost 15 bases, with 14 bases between them. The CDR3: CASSRDSGPFF. The CDR3 region has the DNA TGTGCCAGCAGCCGGGACTCGGGGCCGTTCTTC.

V is TRBV5-1 and J is TRBJ2-1; the D is unclear. The ends were cut back, 2 bases at V and 0 bases at J, with 9 bases in the middle. CDR3 size: 15 residues. Germline CDR1 SGHRS, CDR2 YFSETQ. CDR3 residues: CASSFQADSYNEQFF. As DNA, the CDR3 is TGCGCCAGCAGCTTTCAGGCAGACTCCTACAATGAGCAGTTCTTC.

The chain combines TRBV2 with TRBJ2-7; D perhaps matches TRBD2 (6 bases). Germline CDR1 and CDR2: SNHLY and FYNNEI. The CDR3 is 16 amino acids. Trimming stripped 2 bases from V and 5 bases from J, with 19 bases between. CDR3 sequence: CASSEQGTGLSDEQYF. The CDR3 coding sequence is TGTGCCAGCAGTGAACAAGGAACGGGACTCAGCGACGAGCAGTACTTC. The full variable domain, in which reference TRBV2 and TRBJ2-7 provide the parts outside the CDR3, is EPEVTQTPSHQVTQMGQEVILRCVPISNHLYFYWYRQILGQKVEFLVSFYNNEISEKSEIFDDQFSVERPDGSNFTLKIRSTKLEDSAMYFCASSEQGTGLSDEQYFGPGTRLTVT.

In this sample, this clone turned up once. The V and J genes are TRBV20-1 and TRBJ1-3; possible D gene TRBD1, 6 bases. Trimming removed 3 bases at V and 1 base at J, with 13 bases between. Germline CDR1 and CDR2: DFQATT and SNEGSKA (reference sequence). This CDR3 contains 15 residues. The CDR3 DNA reads as TGCAGTGCTAGTCGGCCACAGGGTTCTGGAAACACCATATATTTT. Encoded protein: CSASRPQGSGNTIYF.

The gene calls are TRBV7-2 and TRBJ1-3, with D perhaps TRBD1 (6 bases). The CDR3 runs 16 residues. Trimming shortened V by 4 bases and J by 0 bases, and 13 bases separated the two germline ends. CDR1 is SGHTA and CDR2 is FQGNSA in the germline V gene. DNA for the CDR3: TGTGCCAGCAGCTCATACAGGGAGAGCTCTGGAAACACCATATATTTT. This gives the protein CASSSYRESSGNTIYF.

This sequence joins TRBV29-1 and TRBJ2-3; the D is unclear. The germline gives CDR1 SQVTM, CDR2 ANQGSEA. There are 12 residues in the CDR3. V was shortened by 4 bases and J by 2 bases, with 7 bases between the two germline ends. The CDR3 region is CSVVVATDTQYF. CDR3 bases: TGCAGCGTTGTGGTGGCCACAGATACGCAGTATTTT.

This chain joins TRBV5-6 and TRBJ1-2, with 8 bases that match TRBD1. Germline CDR1 SGHDT, CDR2 YYEEEE. The CDR3 runs 16 residues. The ends lost 1 base at V and 5 bases at J; junction bases unmatched: 10. Here the CDR3 DNA reads TGTGCCAGCAGCTTGTCGGGGACAGGAACCTATTATGGCTACACCTTC. Protein sequence: CASSLSGTGTYYGYTF.

This clone was observed at least ten times. The chain employs TRBV19 and TRBJ2-6; weak D call: TRBD1 (6 bases). V lost 9 bases and J 2 bases, leaving 14 bases between the germline ends. The CDR3 consists of 15 residues. Germline loops: CDR1 LNHDA, CDR2 SQIVND (reference sequence). The CDR3 nucleotides read TGTGCCAGCTCCTATTCAGGGGCTGGGGCCAACGTCCTGACTTTC. This translates into CASSYSGAGANVLTF. The complete variable domain, with remaining parts taken from reference TRBV19 and TRBJ2-6, reads DGGITQSPKYLFRKEGQNVTLSCEQNLNHDAMYWYRQDPGQGLRLIYYSQIVNDFQKGDIAEGYSVSREKKESFPLTVTSAQKNPTAFYLCASSYSGAGANVLTFGAGSRLTVL.

This sequence joins TRBV7-9 and TRBJ2-7; tentatively, D is TRBD2 (5 bases). The CDR3 length is 16 residues. Germline V gene data show CDR1 as SEHNR and CDR2 as FQNEAQ (reference sequence). V was shortened by 2 bases and J by 2 bases, with 16 bases between the two germline ends. The CDR3 spells CASSLQEEQRPYEQYF. CDR3 nucleotides: TGTGCCAGCAGCTTACAGGAGGAACAGCGTCCCTACGAGCAGTACTTC.

J is TRBJ2-7 and V is TRBV4-1; possible D gene TRBD2, 6 bases. Trimming pared 4 bases from V and 2 bases from J, leaving 15 bases between. There are 15 residues in the CDR3. Per the germline V gene, CDR1 is MGHRA and CDR2 is YSYEKL. Here the CDR3 reads CASSLRGTDPYEQYF. In DNA form, the CDR3 reads TGCGCCAGCAGCCTCCGGGGGACGGACCCCTACGAGCAGTACTTC.